The clone carrying this T cell receptor (beta chain) came up a few times. Its antigen is undetermined. This sample stems from a study of beta chain features in type 1 diabetes. Since all of the isolated RNA was reverse transcribed, expressed TCRB transcripts were what got sequenced. Assay: immunoSEQ multiplex PCR; the TCRdb copy retains only in-frame clones and omits some. The sample lists about 200,000 clones, 9.5% to 13% occurring once. General study findings and limits: Cells carrying high TCR expression could end up over-represented when cDNA is sequenced.

In all sorted populations, purity surpassed 98%. The CDR3 length is 13 residues. The ends were cut back, 4 bases at V and 3 bases at J, with 8 bases in the middle. Per the germline V gene, CDR1 is MNHNY and CDR2 is SVGAGI (reference sequence). The source of this sequence is a man between 18 and 29 years old in good health. Source material: central memory CD4+ T cells from blood. The gene calls are TRBV6-6 and TRBJ2-3; D remains ambiguous. The CDR3 nucleotides read TGTGCCAGCAGTTTGTGGGGAACAGATACGCAGTATTTT. This encodes CASSLWGTDTQYF.